Listed below are T cell receptor beta chains from one sample, sequenced in a study of blood T cell repertoires in COVID-19. The data were produced by immunoSEQ multiplex PCR, yet TCRdb's version contains in-frame clones alone and is incomplete. Here the sample spans just over 45,000 clones, around 87% being singletons. Material: peripheral blood. The receptors were sampled from a human donor in a cohort sampled during active COVID-19. Each CDR3 is given with its conserved first and last residue. The D gene is left open where the match is weak. Some rows have no size entry. The others give once, few or many, or a class for an expanded clone.

D: TRBD2
J: TRBJ2-1
size: few
V: TRBV7-9
DNA: TGTGCCAGCAGCTACGCGGCTAGCGGGCACAATGAGCAGTTCTTC
CDR3: CASSYAASGHNEQFF

D: -
J: TRBJ2-7
size: -
V: TRBV5-6
DNA: TGTGCCAGCAGCGAAGGGGGTTACTACGAGCAGTACTTC
CDR3: CASSEGGYYEQYF

D: TRBD2
J: TRBJ2-1
size: -
V: TRBV19
DNA: TGTGCCAGTAGTATTAGGCTAGCGGGCAATGAGCAGTTCTTC
CDR3: CASSIRLAGNEQFF

D: -
J: TRBJ2-7
size: -
V: TRBV11-2
DNA: TGTGCCAGCAGCTTATTCGGGAGTCCACTCGACTACGAGCAGTACTTC
CDR3: CASSLFGSPLDYEQYF

D: TRBD1
J: TRBJ1-1
size: -
V: TRBV6-5
DNA: TGTGCCAGCAGAACTGGGACAGGGGAGGCTTTCTTT
CDR3: CASRTGTGEAFF

D: TRBD1
J: TRBJ2-1
size: once
V: TRBV5-8
DNA: TGTGCCAGCAGCCCGGGACAGGGGCGTTACAATGAGCAGTTCTTC
CDR3: CASSPGQGRYNEQFF

D: -
J: TRBJ2-7
size: -
V: TRBV6-4
DNA: TGTGCCAGCAGTGTGGACATAGGGCCCTACGAGCAGTACTTC
CDR3: CASSVDIGPYEQYF

D: -
J: TRBJ2-2
size: -
V: TRBV6-2/TRBV6-3
DNA: TGTGCCAGCAGTTACTCGAGACAAACCGGGGAGCTGTTTTTT
CDR3: CASSYSRQTGELFF

D: TRBD2
J: TRBJ2-7
size: once
V: TRBV5-6
DNA: TGTGCCAGCAGCCTGGGGGGACTAGGCATTTCCTACGAGCAGTACTTC
CDR3: CASSLGGLGISYEQYF

D: -
J: TRBJ2-7
size: -
V: TRBV5-1
DNA: TGCGCCAGCAGCTTGGGGGGCGGTTACGAGCAGTACTTC
CDR3: CASSLGGGYEQYF

D: TRBD2
J: TRBJ2-1
size: -
V: TRBV27
DNA: TGTGCCAGCAGTTTACGGCTAGCGGGGGCCAATGAGCAGTTCTTC
CDR3: CASSLRLAGANEQFF

D: TRBD1
J: TRBJ1-1
size: -
V: TRBV5-1
DNA: TGCGCCAGCAGCTGGGGACAGGGTAGGTCAACTGAAGCTTTCTTT
CDR3: CASSWGQGRSTEAFF

D: -
J: TRBJ2-2
size: -
V: TRBV27
DNA: TGTGCCAGCAGTTTATCGGGCAGGGGGAACACCGGGGAGCTGTTTTTT
CDR3: CASSLSGRGNTGELFF

D: TRBD1
J: TRBJ1-1
size: -
V: TRBV3-1/TRBV3-2
DNA: TGTGCCAGCAGCCAAAACTTGCCAGGGGGCTCGGGGACTGAAGCTTTCTTT
CDR3: CASSQNLPGGSGTEAFF

D: TRBD1
J: TRBJ1-1
size: -
V: TRBV10-3
DNA: TGTGCCATCAGTGTGAGTCAGGGGGCGAGAGCTGAAGCTTTCTTT
CDR3: CAISVSQGARAEAFF

D: -
J: TRBJ2-7
size: -
V: TRBV9
DNA: TGTGCCAGCAGCGTCCGGCCCGAAGCGGGGACAACCTACGAGCAGTACTTC
CDR3: CASSVRPEAGTTYEQYF

D: -
J: TRBJ1-2
size: -
V: TRBV28
DNA: TGTGCCAGCAGTTCAGGGAACTATGGCTACACCTTC
CDR3: CASSSGNYGYTF

D: TRBD1
J: TRBJ2-7
size: -
V: TRBV4-2
DNA: TGTGCCAGCAGCCCAACCGGGACAGGGAGCTCCTACGAGCAGTACTTC
CDR3: CASSPTGTGSSYEQYF

D: TRBD1
J: TRBJ1-2
size: -
V: TRBV6-5
DNA: TGTGCCAGCAGGGGACAGGGGATCGGCGGCTACACCTTC
CDR3: CASRGQGIGGYTF

D: TRBD2
J: TRBJ2-5
size: once
V: TRBV5-4
DNA: TGTGCCAGCAGCGGTAAGACTAGCGGGACGTCCCAGTCTGCAGTGACCCAGTACTTC
CDR3: CASSGKTSGTSQSAVTQYF

D: -
J: TRBJ2-1
size: -
V: TRBV7-3
DNA: TGTGCCAGCAGCTTACAGGGTTACAATGAGCAGTTCTTC
CDR3: CASSLQGYNEQFF

D: -
J: TRBJ2-5
size: -
V: TRBV27
DNA: TGTGCCAGCAGTTTATATTGGACATCGGCGGTGGAGACCCAGTACTTC
CDR3: CASSLYWTSAVETQYF

D: TRBD2
J: TRBJ2-1
size: -
V: TRBV5-4
DNA: TGTGCCACCGGTATGACTAGCGGGAGCGGAGTGGATGAGCAGTTCTTC
CDR3: CATGMTSGSGVDEQFF

D: TRBD1
J: TRBJ2-6
size: -
V: TRBV6-6
DNA: TGTGCCAGCAGCCGCGACAGGGTAAGGGGGGCCAACGTCCTGACTTTC
CDR3: CASSRDRVRGANVLTF

D: TRBD2
J: TRBJ2-1
size: -
V: TRBV5-4
DNA: TGTGCCAGCAGCTTGGGTGCTAGCGGACAATCCTACAATGAGCAGTTCTTC
CDR3: CASSLGASGQSYNEQFF

D: TRBD1
J: TRBJ2-5
size: -
V: TRBV6-1
DNA: TGTGCCAGCAGTGAAAGGGCAGGGGGCAGGGAGACCCAGTACTTC
CDR3: CASSERAGGRETQYF

D: TRBD2
J: TRBJ2-1
size: -
V: TRBV7-6
DNA: TGTGCCAGCAGCTTAGCGGCCGGACTAGCCGACAATGAGCAGTTCTTC
CDR3: CASSLAAGLADNEQFF